The rows below give T cell receptor beta chains drawn from one sample of a study of molecular identifiers for immune sequencing clone quantification. MiXCR was run by TCRdb on the PCR reads, yielding one entry per CDR3 protein. The data contain about half a million distinct CDR3 sequences, about 22% of them singletons. Sequences were obtained from naive CD8+ T cells from blood, with Jurkat cell RNA spiked in. These receptors originate from a human donor in good health. Some libraries in this study had Jurkat cell RNA spiked in. The CDR3 runs from the conserved cysteine through the conserved F or W. D genes are given only for firm matches. The listing skips clone size in some rows; elsewhere it reads once, few, many or a size class.

j_gene,d_gene,abundance,v_gene,CDR3aa,CDR3nt
TRBJ2-7,.,many,TRBV4-1,CASSQQHLNSYEQYF,TGCGCCAGCAGCCAACAGCACCTGAACTCCTACGAGCAGTACTTC
TRBJ2-7,.,many,TRBV2,CASSRGDSSYEQYF,TGTGCCAGCAGTCGGGGGGACAGCTCCTACGAGCAGTACTTC
TRBJ1-5,TRBD1,few,TRBV30,CAWSIRQGENQPQHF,TGTGCCTGGAGTATCCGACAGGGTGAGAATCAGCCCCAGCATTTT
TRBJ2-2,TRBD1,.,TRBV14,CASSNLQGTPNTGELFF,TGTGCCAGCAGCAACCTACAGGGGACCCCGAACACCGGGGAGCTGTTTTTT
TRBJ2-1,TRBD1,many,TRBV7-9,CASSMTGGLLNEQFF,TGTGCCAGCAGCATGACAGGGGGGCTACTCAATGAGCAGTTCTTC
TRBJ2-3,.,many,TRBV7-8,CASSLRGNVADTQYF,TGTGCCAGCAGCTTAAGGGGGAATGTCGCAGATACGCAGTATTTT
TRBJ2-3,.,.,TRBV27,CASSLGTGTGVDTQYF,TGTGCCAGCAGTTTAGGTACAGGGACGGGGGTGGATACGCAGTATTTT
TRBJ2-7,.,many,TRBV18,CASSPIPKRTDEQYF,TGTGCCAGCTCACCCATCCCTAAAAGGACGGACGAGCAGTACTTC
TRBJ2-7,.,.,TRBV20-1,CSASALPDSLSYEQYF,TGCAGTGCTAGCGCCCTCCCAGACTCCCTCTCCTACGAGCAGTACTTC
TRBJ1-5,.,many,TRBV6-1,CASSEPGMSNQPQHF,TGTGCCAGCAGTGAACCGGGAATGAGCAATCAGCCCCAGCATTTT
TRBJ2-7,TRBD2,.,TRBV4-1,CASSQAAGEPYEQYF,TGCGCCAGCAGCCAAGCGGCGGGAGAACCCTACGAGCAGTACTTC
TRBJ1-1,.,many,TRBV5-6,CASSLAEHMNTEAFF,TGTGCCAGCAGCTTGGCCGAGCACATGAACACTGAAGCTTTCTTT
TRBJ2-1,TRBD2,many,TRBV5-6,CASSDGLAGTYNEQFF,TGTGCCAGCAGCGATGGACTAGCGGGGACCTACAATGAGCAGTTCTTC
TRBJ2-7,TRBD1,few,TRBV6-1,CASSADRASSYEQYF,TGTGCCAGCAGTGCTGACAGGGCTAGCTCCTACGAGCAGTACTTC
TRBJ1-1,.,.,TRBV5-5,CASSFTDANTEAFF,TGTGCCAGCAGCTTTACCGACGCGAACACTGAAGCTTTCTTT
TRBJ2-7,TRBD1,.,TRBV7-9,CASSAGTGQYYEQYF,TGTGCCAGCAGCGCCGGGACAGGGCAATACTACGAGCAGTACTTC
TRBJ1-1,.,many,TRBV7-2,CASSSPTTVNTEAFF,TGTGCCAGCAGCTCCCCCACGACGGTGAACACTGAAGCTTTCTTT
TRBJ2-1,.,.,TRBV9,CASSGGTEQFF,TGTGCCAGCAGCGGGGGTACTGAGCAGTTCTTC